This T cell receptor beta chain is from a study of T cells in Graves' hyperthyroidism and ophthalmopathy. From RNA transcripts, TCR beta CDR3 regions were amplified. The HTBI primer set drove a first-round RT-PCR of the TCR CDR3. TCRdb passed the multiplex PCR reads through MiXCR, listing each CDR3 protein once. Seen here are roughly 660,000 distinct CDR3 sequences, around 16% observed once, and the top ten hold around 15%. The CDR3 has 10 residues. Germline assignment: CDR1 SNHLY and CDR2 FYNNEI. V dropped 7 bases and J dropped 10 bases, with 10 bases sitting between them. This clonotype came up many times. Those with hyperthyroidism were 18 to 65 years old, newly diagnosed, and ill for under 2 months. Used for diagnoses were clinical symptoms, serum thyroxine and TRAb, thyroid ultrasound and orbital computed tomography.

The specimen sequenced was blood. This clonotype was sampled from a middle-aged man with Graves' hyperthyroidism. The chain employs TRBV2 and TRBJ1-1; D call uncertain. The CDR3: CASTLGGAFF. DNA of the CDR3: TGTGCCAGCACACTTGGCGGAGCTTTCTTT.